Shown below are 2 T cell receptor beta chains from a single sample sequenced in a study of control samples from healthy donors and cancer patients. Clones were read by immunoSEQ multiplex PCR, and TCRdb kept only the in-frame ones, dropping some. The sample includes approximately 150,000 clones, 95% to 96% of them seen just once. Sequencing was done on a sample of blood. The receptors derive from a woman aged 25 to 39 in good health.

The gene calls are TRBV10-1 and TRBJ2-2; the D is unclear. V lost 5 bases to trimming and J lost 4 bases, with 8 bases between them. This CDR3 has 13 amino acids. CDR1 is WNHNN, CDR2 SYGVQD, per germline (reference sequence). Written as DNA, the CDR3 is TGCGCCAGCAGTCTAAGAGGCACCGGGGAGCTGTTTTTT. It yields the protein CASSLRGTGELFF.

The rearrangement uses TRBV9 and TRBJ1-1; unclear D gene. With 0 bases removed from V and 4 bases from J, the gap between germline ends came to 10 bases. This CDR3 comprises 14 residues. The germline CDR1 and CDR2 sequences are SGDLS and YYNGEE. The CDR3: CASSVAKIGTEAFF. CDR3 nucleotides: TGTGCCAGCAGCGTAGCGAAGATAGGCACTGAAGCTTTCTTT.